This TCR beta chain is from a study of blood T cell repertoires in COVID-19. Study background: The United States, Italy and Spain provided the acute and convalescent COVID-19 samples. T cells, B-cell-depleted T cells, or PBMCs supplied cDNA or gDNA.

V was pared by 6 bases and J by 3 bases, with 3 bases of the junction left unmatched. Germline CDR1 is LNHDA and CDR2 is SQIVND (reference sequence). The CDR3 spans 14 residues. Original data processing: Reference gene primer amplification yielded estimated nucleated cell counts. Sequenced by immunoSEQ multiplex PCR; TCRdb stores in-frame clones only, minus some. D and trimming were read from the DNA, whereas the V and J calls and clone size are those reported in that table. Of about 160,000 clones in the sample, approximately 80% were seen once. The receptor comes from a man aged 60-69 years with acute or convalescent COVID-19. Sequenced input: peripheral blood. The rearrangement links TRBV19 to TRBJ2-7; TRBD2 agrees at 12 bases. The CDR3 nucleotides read TGTGCCAGTAGCAGACTAGCGGGGGACTACGAGCAGTACTTC. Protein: CASSRLAGDYEQYF.